The clone carrying this TCR beta chain was detected once. Its antigen is not known. Separate from the approximately 600-subject first cohort was the approximately 120-subject validation cohort, to which the donors belonged. Germline-derived CDR1 and CDR2 are MDHEN and SYDVKM. V was shortened by 4 bases and J by 2 bases, with 8 bases between the two germline ends. The CDR3 totals 13 residues. Sequenced by immunoSEQ multiplex PCR; TCRdb stores in-frame clones only, minus some. This table has tens of thousands of clones, approximately 81% appearing once. The sample is drawn from a study of cytomegalovirus exposure and HLA in healthy donors. As for the study in general: Later analysis reported that the approximately 120 validation repertoires shared the platform of the roughly 710 first-cohort repertoires.

Study observations and caveats: The finding came from a later analysis; first-cohort TCR clusters tended to co-occur in the 90 to 150 validation repertoires.

Sequenced sample: PBMCs. This receptor was obtained from a woman between 18 and 30 years old in good health and CMV-seropositive. The gene calls are TRBV28 and TRBJ1-2; D unresolved. The CDR3 region has the DNA TGTGCCAGCAGTTCCGGGAAAAACTATGGCTACACCTTC. This translates into CASSSGKNYGYTF.